A single sample is the source of the 3 T cell receptor beta chains below, sequenced in a study of shared clonotypes between healthy human individuals. Data came from immunoSEQ multiplex PCR; TCRdb stores just in-frame clones and leaves some out. The table includes 2.5 million or so clones, approximately 94% detected once. Specimen: naive CD4+ T cells sorted from blood. As for subset: CD45RA+ positively selected. The receptors derive from a man younger than 35 in good health.

CDR3 sequence (DNA): TGTGCCAGCAGCTCAAGGAGGAGGGACAGGGAGGGCGAGCAGTACTTC. Amino acid sequence: CASSSRRRDREGEQYF. V gene TRBV11-2 combines with J gene TRBJ2-7; TRBD1 aligns across 9 bases. V gave up 4 bases and J gave up 6 bases; unmatched junction bases: 13. The germline V gene encodes CDR1 SGHAT and CDR2 FQNNGV. This CDR3 region has 16 residues.

The chain carries TRBV28 and TRBJ2-5; 8 bases match TRBD2. Germline V CDR1 and CDR2: MDHEN, SYDVKM. The CDR3 consists of 13 residues. The V segment lost 5 bases and the J segment 5 bases; nucleotides outside the gene matches: 4. CDR3 nucleotide sequence: TGTGCCAGCAGTCGGGGGGGAAGGGAGACCCAGTACTTC. Amino acid sequence: CASSRGGRETQYF.

This chain joins TRBV6-1 and TRBJ1-2; D gene uncertain. The germline V gene has CDR1 MNHNS and CDR2 SASEGT. V was shortened by 7 bases and J by 3 bases, with 12 bases between the two germline ends. CDR3 length: 13 amino acids. CDR3 amino acids: CASNPIMDYGYTF. DNA for the CDR3: TGTGCCAGCAATCCCATCATGGACTATGGCTACACCTTC.